These T cell receptor beta chains were read from a single sample in a study of control samples from healthy donors and cancer patients. Sequenced by immunoSEQ multiplex PCR; TCRdb stores in-frame clones only, minus some. Here the sample spans over 150,000 clones, approximately 90% being singletons. The sample comprised blood. The receptor set was obtained from a man aged 25-45 years in good health. Both conserved end residues are part of each CDR3. D genes are given only for firm matches. For some rows the clone size is stated as once, few or many, or as a class when expanded; others skip it.

j_gene,abundance,d_gene,v_gene,CDR3nt,CDR3aa
TRBJ1-2,few,NA,TRBV5-4,TGTGCCAGCAGTACCCTTACTAACTATGGCTACACCTTC,CASSTLTNYGYTF
TRBJ2-3,NA,NA,TRBV24-1,TGTGCCACCAGTGATAACAGGGGCACAGATACGCAGTATTTT,CATSDNRGTDTQYF
TRBJ2-1,NA,NA,TRBV7-2,TGTGCCAGCACCCGGATAGTTGCCAATGAGCAGTTCTTC,CASTRIVANEQFF
TRBJ2-3,NA,NA,TRBV14,TGTGCCAGCAGCCAAGGGTATCTGTATCAAACAGATACGCAGTATTTT,CASSQGYLYQTDTQYF
TRBJ2-1,NA,TRBD2,TRBV6-5,TGTGCCAGCAGTCCTTCATTAGCGGGAGAGATTGAGCAGTTCTTC,CASSPSLAGEIEQFF
TRBJ2-5,NA,TRBD2,TRBV5-1,TGCGCCAGCACCACGGGGGGGCTGGGAGAGACCCAGTACTTC,CASTTGGLGETQYF
TRBJ2-7,NA,TRBD2,TRBV29-1,TGCAGCGTTGTGCGGGGGGAGCAGTACTTC,CSVVRGEQYF
TRBJ1-4,NA,NA,TRBV5-8,TGTGCCAGCAGCTTCCTGGAGATTACTAATGAAAAACTGTTTTTT,CASSFLEITNEKLFF
TRBJ1-6,NA,TRBD1,TRBV5-1,TGCGCCAGCAGCTTGTATTCAGGGGGCGATTCACCCCTCCACTTT,CASSLYSGGDSPLHF
TRBJ1-2,NA,NA,TRBV4-1,TGCGCCAGCAGCCAAGAGGGGCCTTTACTCTATGGCTACACCTTC,CASSQEGPLLYGYTF
TRBJ1-1,NA,NA,TRBV5-1,TGCGCCAGCAGCTCACAGGGTATGAACACTGAAGCTTTCTTT,CASSSQGMNTEAFF
TRBJ1-1,NA,TRBD1,TRBV27,TGTGCCAGCTCTATCCGCGACAGGGGGCGCAATTCTGAAGCTTTCTTT,CASSIRDRGRNSEAFF
TRBJ1-1,NA,TRBD1,TRBV6-6,TGTGCCAGCAGTACAACCGGGACAGGGCTGACTGAAGCTTTCTTT,CASSTTGTGLTEAFF
TRBJ2-3,NA,TRBD2,TRBV11-2,TGTGCCAGCAGCTTAGGCCTAGCGGGGCGCACAGATACGCAGTATTTT,CASSLGLAGRTDTQYF
TRBJ2-5,NA,NA,TRBV6-2/TRBV6-3,TGTGCCAGCAGTCCCCGAAGGGGATTTCAAGAGACCCAGTACTTC,CASSPRRGFQETQYF
TRBJ2-5,NA,NA,TRBV7-2,TGTGCCAGCGGAGGGGGACTTGGGTTCCAAGAGACCCAGTACTTC,CASGGGLGFQETQYF
TRBJ2-1,NA,NA,TRBV5-6,TGTGCCAGCAGCAGTTGGACGAACAATGAGCAGTTCTTC,CASSSWTNNEQFF
TRBJ1-6,NA,NA,TRBV4-2,TGTGCCAGCAGCTTAAGGGAGGGGACCTATAATTCACCCCTCCACTTT,CASSLREGTYNSPLHF
TRBJ1-1,NA,TRBD1,TRBV7-2,TGTGCCAGCAGCCGTCACAACAGGGGGCTTGAAGCTTTCTTT,CASSRHNRGLEAFF
TRBJ1-5,NA,NA,TRBV15,TGTGCCACCAGCAAAGCCTTGGGCAATCAGCCCCAGCATTTT,CATSKALGNQPQHF
TRBJ2-7,once,NA,TRBV10-3,TGTGCCATTAGGGGGGAGGAAGACTACGAGCAGTACTTC,CAIRGEEDYEQYF
TRBJ1-3,NA,TRBD1,TRBV27,TGTGCCAGCAGCCCTAGACAGGGGACAGGAAACACCATATATTTT,CASSPRQGTGNTIYF
TRBJ1-5,NA,TRBD1,TRBV23-1,TGCGCCAGCACCCCCGTGGGCAGGGGGATCCATCAGCCCCAGCATTTT,CASTPVGRGIHQPQHF
TRBJ2-1,NA,TRBD2,TRBV10-2,TGCGCCAGTCTCGGGACTAGCGATGAGCAGTTCTTC,CASLGTSDEQFF
TRBJ1-5,NA,NA,TRBV19,TGTGCCAGTAGTATACGGGCAGGGGCGGAAAATCAGCCCCAGCATTTT,CASSIRAGAENQPQHF
TRBJ1-5,NA,NA,TRBV15,TGTGCCACCAGCAGAGATTCGAGGAGCAATCAGCCCCAGCATTTT,CATSRDSRSNQPQHF
TRBJ1-6,NA,NA,TRBV25-1,TGTGCCAGCAGTCTCCAAAATTCACCCCTCCACTTT,CASSLQNSPLHF
TRBJ2-7,once,TRBD1,TRBV19,TGTGCCAGTAGTGGTTCAGGGGGATACGAGCAGTACTTC,CASSGSGGYEQYF
TRBJ2-4,NA,NA,TRBV5-5,TGTGCCAGCAGCTTGGCGGAGGGGCGGGCCAAAAACATTCAGTACTTC,CASSLAEGRAKNIQYF
TRBJ1-1,NA,NA,TRBV12-5,TGTGCTGGTGGTTTGCCCCCGACGAACACTGAAGCTTTCTTT,CAGGLPPTNTEAFF
TRBJ1-2,once,NA,TRBV30,TGTGCCTGGAGTGTTGACAGTCTTTCCTATGGCTACACCTTC,CAWSVDSLSYGYTF
TRBJ1-6,NA,TRBD1,TRBV9,TGTGCCAGCAGCGTCCGGGACAGAAATTCACCCCTCCACTTT,CASSVRDRNSPLHF
TRBJ1-2,NA,NA,TRBV28,TGTGCCAGCAGTCCTCAGGGGCGCGGCTACACCTTC,CASSPQGRGYTF
TRBJ2-1,NA,TRBD2,TRBV27,TGTGCCAGCAGTTTTCAAGCGGGAGGGCCACTCAATGAGCAGTTCTTC,CASSFQAGGPLNEQFF
TRBJ2-1,once,TRBD2,TRBV27,TGTGCCAGCTCAGGACTAGCGGGAGGGCCGGGGTACAATGAGCAGTTCTTC,CASSGLAGGPGYNEQFF
TRBJ1-2,NA,NA,TRBV6-5,TGTGCCAGCACCTTACGAGGGGGTAGTGGCTACACCTTC,CASTLRGGSGYTF
TRBJ2-4,NA,NA,TRBV10-1,TGCGCCAGCAGTGAATCAACTTTAGCCAAAAACATTCAGTACTTC,CASSESTLAKNIQYF
TRBJ2-5,NA,NA,TRBV7-3,TGTGCCAGCAGCTCCAATAGGGGAGAGACCCAGTACTTC,CASSSNRGETQYF
TRBJ2-5,NA,TRBD1,TRBV3-1/TRBV3-2,TGTGCCAGCAGCCAAGCGGACAGGGGTGCGGAGACCCAGTACTTC,CASSQADRGAETQYF
TRBJ2-7,few,NA,TRBV10-3,TGTGCCATCAGTGTAGAGTTGAGGGAGCAGTACTTC,CAISVELREQYF
TRBJ1-2,NA,TRBD1,TRBV6-5,TGTGCCAGCAGTTACTCGATGACAGGGGGCAGGGGCTACACCTTC,CASSYSMTGGRGYTF
TRBJ2-3,NA,TRBD2,TRBV9,TGTGCCAGCAGCAGGAGCGGGGACAGCACAGATACGCAGTATTTT,CASSRSGDSTDTQYF
TRBJ2-3,few,TRBD2,TRBV2,TGTGCCAGCAAGGCGAGCGGGGTAACTAGCACAGATACGCAGTATTTT,CASKASGVTSTDTQYF
TRBJ1-5,NA,NA,TRBV21-1,TGTGCCAGCAGCGGAAAAACCGGGACAGGGGGTGAAAATCAGCCCCAGCATTTT,CASSGKTGTGGENQPQHF
TRBJ1-4,NA,TRBD1,TRBV18,TGTGCCAGCTCACCCCCGGGACAGAATGAAAAACTGTTTTTT,CASSPPGQNEKLFF
TRBJ1-1,few,TRBD1,TRBV5-1,TGCGCCAGCAGCTTGACTCCAGGGGGCCTAAGCAATGAAGCTTTCTTT,CASSLTPGGLSNEAFF
TRBJ1-2,NA,NA,TRBV11-2,TGTGCCAGCAGCTCCCATAGGGCCACGAACTATGGCTACACCTTC,CASSSHRATNYGYTF